This T cell receptor beta chain was documented in a study of shared clonotypes between healthy human individuals. The wider study: Used for every donor were three CD4 naive, three CD4 memory, two CD8 naive and one CD8 memory plate.

Comment on this clone: The antigen remains undetermined.

This CDR3 is built from 14 residues. Germline CDR1 MGHRA, CDR2 YSYEKL. The V end was cut by 7 bases, the J end by 0 bases, with 12 bases between. TCRdb keeps only in-frame clones here, not all; method: immunoSEQ multiplex PCR. The sample carries some 2.1 million clones, roughly 95% recorded once. Findings and caveats of the study: The naive CD4 repertoires of a few donors were compared, and roughly 5% of clonotypes were shared.

The V gene is TRBV4-1, the J gene TRBJ1-2; D perhaps matches TRBD1 (6 bases). The receptor was isolated from a man between 18 and 35 years old in good health. The sample consisted of naive CD4+ T cells sorted from blood. Noted subset: CD45RA+ positively selected. The CDR3 loop is CASTTGGPNYGYTF. The CDR3 DNA reads as TGCGCCAGCACTACTGGGGGCCCTAACTATGGCTACACCTTC.